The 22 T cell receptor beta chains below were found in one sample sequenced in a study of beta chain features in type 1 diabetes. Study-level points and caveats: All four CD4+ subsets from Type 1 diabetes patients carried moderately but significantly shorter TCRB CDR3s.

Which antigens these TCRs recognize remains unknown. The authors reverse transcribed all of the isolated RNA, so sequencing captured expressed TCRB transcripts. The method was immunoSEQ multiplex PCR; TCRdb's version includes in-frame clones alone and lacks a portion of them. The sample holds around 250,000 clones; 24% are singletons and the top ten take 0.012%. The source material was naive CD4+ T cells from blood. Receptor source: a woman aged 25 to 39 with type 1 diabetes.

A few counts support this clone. CDR3 DNA sequence: TGTGCCTGGAGCATAAAGCAGGGGACAGCTGATAACTATGGCTACACCTTC. Translating it yields CAWSIKQGTADNYGYTF. The chain joins TRBV30 to TRBJ1-2; 7 bases agree with TRBD1. The CDR3 sequence is 17 residues long. Germline V lookup: CDR1 GTSNPN, CDR2 SVGIG (reference sequence). The V gene end was trimmed by 3 bases and the J gene end by 1 base; junction bases not matched to a gene: 14.

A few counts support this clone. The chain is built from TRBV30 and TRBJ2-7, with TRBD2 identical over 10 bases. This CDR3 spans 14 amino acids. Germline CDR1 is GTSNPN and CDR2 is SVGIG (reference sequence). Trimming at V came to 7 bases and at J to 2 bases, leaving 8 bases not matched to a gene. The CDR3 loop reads CAYDPLAGAYEQYF. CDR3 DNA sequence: TGTGCCTATGATCCCCTAGCGGGAGCCTACGAGCAGTACTTC.

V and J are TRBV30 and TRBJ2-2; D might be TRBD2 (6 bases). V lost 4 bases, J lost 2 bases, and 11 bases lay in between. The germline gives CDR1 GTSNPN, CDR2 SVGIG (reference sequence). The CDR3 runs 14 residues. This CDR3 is CAWKIADNTGELFF. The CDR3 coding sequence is TGTGCCTGGAAAATAGCGGATAACACCGGGGAGCTGTTTTTT.

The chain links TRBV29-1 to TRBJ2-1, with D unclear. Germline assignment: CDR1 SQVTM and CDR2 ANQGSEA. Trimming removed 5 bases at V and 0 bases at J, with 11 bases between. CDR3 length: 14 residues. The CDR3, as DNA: TGCAGCGTTAAAGCCCTCTCCTCCTACAATGAGCAGTTCTTC. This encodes CSVKALSSYNEQFF.

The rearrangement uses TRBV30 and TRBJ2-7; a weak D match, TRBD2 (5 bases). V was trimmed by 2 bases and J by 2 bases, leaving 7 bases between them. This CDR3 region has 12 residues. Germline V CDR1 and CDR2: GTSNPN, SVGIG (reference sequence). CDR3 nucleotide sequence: TGTGCCTGGAGTCACGGGACCTACGAGCAGTACTTC. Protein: CAWSHGTYEQYF.

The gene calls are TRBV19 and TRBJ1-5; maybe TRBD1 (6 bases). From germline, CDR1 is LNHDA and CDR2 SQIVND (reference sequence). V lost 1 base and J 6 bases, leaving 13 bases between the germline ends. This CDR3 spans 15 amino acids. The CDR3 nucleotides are TGTGCCAGTAGTATAGCGGGCAGGGGCGGTCAGCCCCAGCATTTT. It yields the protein CASSIAGRGGQPQHF.

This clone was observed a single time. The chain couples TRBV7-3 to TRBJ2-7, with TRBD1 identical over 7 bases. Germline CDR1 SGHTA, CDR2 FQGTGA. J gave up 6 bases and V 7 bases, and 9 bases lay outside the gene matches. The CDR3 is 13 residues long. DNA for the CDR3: TGTGCCAGCACACCGACAGGGCGGCCCGAGCAGTACTTC. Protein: CASTPTGRPEQYF.

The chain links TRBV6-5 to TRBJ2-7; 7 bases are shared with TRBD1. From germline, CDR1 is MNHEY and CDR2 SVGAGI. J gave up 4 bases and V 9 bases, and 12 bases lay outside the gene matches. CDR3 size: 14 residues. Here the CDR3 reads CASRAGDSLYEQYF. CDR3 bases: TGTGCCAGTAGGGCAGGGGACAGCCTATACGAGCAGTACTTC.

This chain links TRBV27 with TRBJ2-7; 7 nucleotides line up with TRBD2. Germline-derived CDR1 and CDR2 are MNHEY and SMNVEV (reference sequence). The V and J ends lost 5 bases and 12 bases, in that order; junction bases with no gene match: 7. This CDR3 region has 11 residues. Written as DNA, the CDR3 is TGTGCCAGCAGTCCATCGACTAGCCGGTACTTC. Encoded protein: CASSPSTSRYF.

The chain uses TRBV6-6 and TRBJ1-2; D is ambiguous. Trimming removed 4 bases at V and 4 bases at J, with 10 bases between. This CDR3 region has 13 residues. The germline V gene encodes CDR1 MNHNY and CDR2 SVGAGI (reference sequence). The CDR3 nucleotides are TGTGCCAGCAGTTCACCTCTGAGCTATGGCTACACCTTC. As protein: CASSSPLSYGYTF.

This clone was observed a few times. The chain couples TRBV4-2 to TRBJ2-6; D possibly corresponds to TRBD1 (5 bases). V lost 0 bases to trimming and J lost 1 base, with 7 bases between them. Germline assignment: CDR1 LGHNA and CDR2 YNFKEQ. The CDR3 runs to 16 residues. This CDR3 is CASSQDRQSGANVLTF. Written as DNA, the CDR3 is TGTGCCAGCAGCCAAGATCGACAGTCTGGGGCCAACGTCCTGACTTTC.

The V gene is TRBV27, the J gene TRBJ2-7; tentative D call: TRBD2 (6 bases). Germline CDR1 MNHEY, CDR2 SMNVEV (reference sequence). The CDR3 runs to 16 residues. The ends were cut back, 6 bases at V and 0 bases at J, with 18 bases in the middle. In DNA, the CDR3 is TGTGCCAGCAGAGAACGGGGACTTCAGAGCTCCTACGAGCAGTACTTC. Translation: CASRERGLQSSYEQYF.

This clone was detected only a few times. The CDR3 here is CASSSSERNYEQYF. The CDR3, as DNA: TGTGCCAGCAGTTCCTCTGAGCGGAACTACGAGCAGTACTTC. The chain combines TRBV28 with TRBJ2-5, with a tentative D call TRBD2 (5 bases). Matching the DNA end better, TRBJ2-7 makes the J call doubtful. This CDR3 comprises 14 residues. Per germline, CDR1 MDHEN and CDR2 SYDVKM.

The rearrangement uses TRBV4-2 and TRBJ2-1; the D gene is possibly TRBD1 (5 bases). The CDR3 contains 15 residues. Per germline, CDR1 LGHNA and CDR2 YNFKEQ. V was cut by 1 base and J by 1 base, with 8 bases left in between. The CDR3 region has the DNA TGTGCCAGCAGCCAAGGACAGCAATCCTACAATGAGCAGTTCTTC. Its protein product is CASSQGQQSYNEQFF.

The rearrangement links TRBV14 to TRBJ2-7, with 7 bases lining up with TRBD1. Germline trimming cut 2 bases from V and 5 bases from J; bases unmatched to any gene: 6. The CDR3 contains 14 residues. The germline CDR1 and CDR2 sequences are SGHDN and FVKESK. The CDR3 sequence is CASSQWTGHNEQYF. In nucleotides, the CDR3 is TGTGCCAGCAGCCAATGGACAGGACACAACGAGCAGTACTTC.

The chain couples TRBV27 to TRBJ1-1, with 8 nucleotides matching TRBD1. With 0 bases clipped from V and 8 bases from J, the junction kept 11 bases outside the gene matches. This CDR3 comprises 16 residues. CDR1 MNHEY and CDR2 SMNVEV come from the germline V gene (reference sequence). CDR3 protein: CASSLSLSRTGLEAFF. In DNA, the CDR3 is TGTGCCAGCAGTTTATCGTTATCGAGGACAGGGCTCGAAGCTTTCTTT.

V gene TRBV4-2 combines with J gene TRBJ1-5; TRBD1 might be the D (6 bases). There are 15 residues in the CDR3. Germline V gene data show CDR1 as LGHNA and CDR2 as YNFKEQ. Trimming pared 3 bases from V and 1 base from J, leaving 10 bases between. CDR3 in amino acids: CASSHNQGSNQPQHF. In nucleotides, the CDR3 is TGTGCCAGCAGCCACAACCAGGGGAGCAATCAGCCCCAGCATTTT.

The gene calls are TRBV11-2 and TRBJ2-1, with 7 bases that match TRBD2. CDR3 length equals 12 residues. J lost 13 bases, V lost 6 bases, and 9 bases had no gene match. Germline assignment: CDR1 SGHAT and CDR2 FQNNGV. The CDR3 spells CASSQAGESQFF. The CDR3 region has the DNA TGTGCCAGCAGTCAGGCGGGGGAATCTCAGTTCTTC. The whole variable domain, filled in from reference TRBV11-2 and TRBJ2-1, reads EAGVAQSPRYKIIEKRQSVAFWCNPISGHATLYWYQQILGQGPKLLIQFQNNGVVDDSQLPKDRFSAERLKGVDSTLKIQPAKLEDSAVYLCASSQAGESQFFGPGTRLTVL.

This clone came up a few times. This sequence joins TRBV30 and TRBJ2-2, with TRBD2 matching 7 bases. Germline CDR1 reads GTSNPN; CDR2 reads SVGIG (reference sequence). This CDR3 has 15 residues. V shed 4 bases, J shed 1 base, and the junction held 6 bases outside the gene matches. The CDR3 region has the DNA TGTGCCTGGACCACTCTAGCGGAGAACACCGGGGAGCTGTTTTTT. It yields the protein CAWTTLAENTGELFF.

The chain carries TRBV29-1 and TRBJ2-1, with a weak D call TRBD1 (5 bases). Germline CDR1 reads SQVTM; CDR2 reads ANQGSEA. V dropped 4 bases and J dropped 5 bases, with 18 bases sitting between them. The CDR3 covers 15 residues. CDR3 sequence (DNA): TGCAGCGTTGGGGAAGGACACGGGCTTAACAATGAGCAGTTCTTC. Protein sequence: CSVGEGHGLNNEQFF.

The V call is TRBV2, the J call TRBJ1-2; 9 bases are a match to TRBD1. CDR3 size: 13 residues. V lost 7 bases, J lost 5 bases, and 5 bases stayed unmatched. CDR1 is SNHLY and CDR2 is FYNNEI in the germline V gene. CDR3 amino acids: CASTGDRAYGYTF. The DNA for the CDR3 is TGTGCCAGCACCGGGGACAGGGCGTATGGCTACACCTTC.

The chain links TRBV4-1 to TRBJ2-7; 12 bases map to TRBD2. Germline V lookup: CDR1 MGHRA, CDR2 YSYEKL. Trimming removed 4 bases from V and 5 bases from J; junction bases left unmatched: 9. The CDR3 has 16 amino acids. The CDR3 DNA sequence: TGCGCCAGCAGCCTCGGACTAGCGGGGTCCCACGACGAGCAGTACTTC. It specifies CASSLGLAGSHDEQYF.